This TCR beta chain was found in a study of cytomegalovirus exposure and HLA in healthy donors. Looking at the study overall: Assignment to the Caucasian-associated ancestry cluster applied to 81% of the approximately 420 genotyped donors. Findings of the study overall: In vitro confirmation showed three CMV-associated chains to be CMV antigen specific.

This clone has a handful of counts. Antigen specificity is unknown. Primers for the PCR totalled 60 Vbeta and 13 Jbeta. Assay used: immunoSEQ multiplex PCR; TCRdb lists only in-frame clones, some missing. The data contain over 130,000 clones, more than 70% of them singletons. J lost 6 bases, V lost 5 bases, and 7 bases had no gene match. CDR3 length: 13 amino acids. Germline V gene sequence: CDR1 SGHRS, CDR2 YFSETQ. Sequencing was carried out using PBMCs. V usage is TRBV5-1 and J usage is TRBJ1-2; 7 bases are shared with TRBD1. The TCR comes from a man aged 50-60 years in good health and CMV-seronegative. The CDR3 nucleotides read TGCGCCAGCAGAGGGGGACAGATCGATGGCTACACCTTC. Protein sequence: CASRGGQIDGYTF.